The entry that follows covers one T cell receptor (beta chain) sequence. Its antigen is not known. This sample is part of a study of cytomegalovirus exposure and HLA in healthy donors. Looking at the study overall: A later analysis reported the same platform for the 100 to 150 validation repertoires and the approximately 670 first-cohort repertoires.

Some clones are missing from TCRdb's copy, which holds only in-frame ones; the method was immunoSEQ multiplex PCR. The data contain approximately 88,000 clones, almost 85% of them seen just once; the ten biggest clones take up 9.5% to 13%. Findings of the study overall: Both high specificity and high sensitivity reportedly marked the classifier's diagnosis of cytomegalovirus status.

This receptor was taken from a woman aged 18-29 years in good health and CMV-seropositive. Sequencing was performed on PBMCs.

CDR3 region: CASSIGRRETQYF. In DNA form, the CDR3 reads TGTGCCAGTAGTATCGGGAGGAGAGAGACCCAGTACTTC. This chain links TRBV19 with TRBJ2-5, with 7 bases aligning to TRBD2. CDR1 and CDR2 (germline): LNHDA, SQIVND (reference sequence). The CDR3 loop spans 13 amino acids. V lost 3 bases, J lost 4 bases, and 2 bases stayed unmatched.